This T cell receptor beta chain was sequenced in a study of T cells in Graves' hyperthyroidism and ophthalmopathy. Study-wide results and limits: Within blood appeared most thyroid clonotypes that had expanded above 0.001.

It was considered stable Graves' hyperthyroidism when ophthalmopathy did not progress within 18 months. Each patient was aged 18 to 65 and had newly diagnosed hyperthyroidism of under 2 months' duration. This clonotype has only a few counts. Antigen specificity is unknown. Germline CDR1 is SQVTM and CDR2 is ANQGSEA. V was cut by 5 bases and J by 6 bases, with 20 bases left in between. The CDR3 is made up of 15 amino acids. RNA transcripts yielded amplified TCR beta CDR3 regions. The HTBI primer set served for first-round RT-PCR of the TCR CDR3. TCRdb itself ran the multiplex PCR reads through MiXCR, one entry per CDR3 protein. The sample comprises hundreds of thousands of distinct CDR3 sequences, approximately 15% of which are singletons, and under 30% rests with the top ten.

The TCR was taken from a woman between 25 and 40 years old with Graves' hyperthyroidism. The genes are TRBV29-1 and TRBJ2-1; tentative D call: TRBD2 (6 bases). Sequencing input: blood. CDR3 sequence reads: CSVYSWRDPTNEQFF. CDR3 DNA: TGCAGCGTTTATTCGTGGCGGGACCCTACCAATGAGCAGTTCTTC.